The 28 T cell receptor beta chains reported below all come from one sample, sequenced in a study of T cells in localized non-small cell lung cancer. The data were produced by immunoSEQ multiplex PCR, yet TCRdb's version contains in-frame clones alone and is incomplete. The data show about 43,000 clones, roughly nine tenths seen once. The sample was PBMCs, taken before any cancer treatment. Receptors were obtained from a woman aged 40 to 75 with stage II lung adenocarcinoma.

The rearrangement uses TRBV19 and TRBJ1-4; D gene unclear. Germline values: CDR1 LNHDA, CDR2 SQIVND (reference sequence). The CDR3 is made up of 14 amino acids. V shed 7 bases and J shed 0 bases, with 9 bases lying between them. In DNA, the CDR3 is TGTGCCAGTATCTCAGATGCAACTAATGAAAAACTGTTTTTT. This codes for CASISDATNEKLFF.

The chain is built from TRBV27 and TRBJ2-7, with D perhaps matching TRBD2 (6 bases). The CDR3 is made up of 13 amino acids. Germline CDR1 and CDR2: MNHEY and SMNVEV (reference sequence). Trimming pared 6 bases from V and 1 base from J, leaving 10 bases between. The CDR3 DNA reads TGTGCCAGCAGACCCGGGGGATCCTACGAGCAGTACTTC. Its translation is CASRPGGSYEQYF.

The chain combines TRBV28 with TRBJ1-1; 10 positions match TRBD1. The germline gives CDR1 MDHEN, CDR2 SYDVKM. J was trimmed by 11 bases and V by 2 bases; bases with no gene match: 8. CDR3 length: 14 amino acids. The CDR3 sequence: CASSLTGTGVIAFF. The CDR3 DNA is TGTGCCAGCAGTTTAACAGGGACAGGGGTCATCGCTTTCTTT.

V usage is TRBV7-8 and J usage is TRBJ2-4, with D perhaps TRBD2 (5 bases). The CDR3 spans 13 residues. CDR1 is SGHVS and CDR2 is FQNEAQ in the germline V gene. The V end lost 4 bases, the J end lost 3 bases, and 7 bases lay between the germline ends. For the CDR3, the DNA is TGTGCCAGCAGCTGGGAGTACAAAAACATTCAGTACTTC. This codes for CASSWEYKNIQYF. The complete variable domain, with remaining parts taken from reference TRBV7-8 and TRBJ2-4, reads GAGVSQSPRYKVAKRGQDVALRCDPISGHVSLFWYQQALGQGPEFLTYFQNEAQLDKSGLPSDRFFAERPEGSVSTLKIQRTQQEDSAVYLCASSWEYKNIQYFGAGTRLSVL.

This clone occurred once. This chain uses TRBV10-1 with TRBJ2-1; TRBD2 agrees at 9 bases. This CDR3 region has 16 residues. CDR1 and CDR2 from the germline V gene are WNHNN and SYGVQD (reference sequence). Germline trimming cut 4 bases from V and 2 bases from J; bases unmatched to any gene: 6. CDR3 in amino acids: CASSGLAGLPYNEQFF. In DNA, the CDR3 is TGCGCCAGCAGTGGGCTAGCGGGGCTTCCCTACAATGAGCAGTTCTTC.

The chain couples TRBV18 to TRBJ2-1, with TRBD2 matching over 13 bases. V dropped 3 bases and J dropped 2; count of bases not matched to a gene: 13. CDR3 length equals 20 residues. CDR1 is KGHSH, CDR2 LQKENI, per germline. The DNA of the CDR3 is TGTGCCAGCTCACCCATGGGACTAGCGGGAACCTCGCCCGCCTACAATGAGCAGTTCTTC. Translation gives CASSPMGLAGTSPAYNEQFF.

This chain links TRBV19 with TRBJ2-5, with D unclear. The germline V gene encodes CDR1 LNHDA and CDR2 SQIVND (reference sequence). V was pared by 0 bases and J by 2 bases, with 7 bases between. CDR3 length equals 14 residues. CDR3 in amino acids: CASSIDGVQETQYF. The CDR3 region has the DNA TGTGCCAGTAGTATAGATGGCGTTCAAGAGACCCAGTACTTC.

This chain connects TRBV27 to TRBJ2-3, with TRBD2 matching over 10 bases. The CDR3 contains 14 residues. Germline trimming cut 5 bases from V and 6 bases from J; bases unmatched to any gene: 5. From germline, CDR1 is MNHEY and CDR2 SMNVEV (reference sequence). The CDR3 loop is CASSPQRGGDTQYF. The DNA of the CDR3 is TGTGCCAGCAGTCCTCAGCGGGGGGGGGATACGCAGTATTTT.

The V call is TRBV2, the J call TRBJ2-3; D is perhaps TRBD1 (5 bases). The CDR3 has 15 residues. The V end lost 6 bases, the J end lost 0 bases, and 13 bases lay between the germline ends. Germline V CDR1 and CDR2: SNHLY, FYNNEI. CDR3 in amino acids: CASSVIKGSTDTQYF. The DNA for the CDR3 is TGTGCCAGCAGCGTAATAAAGGGGAGCACAGATACGCAGTATTTT.

V is TRBV10-3 and J is TRBJ2-2; D not resolved. This CDR3 comprises 14 residues. Germline loops: CDR1 ENHRY, CDR2 SYGVKD. Trimming shortened V by 3 bases and J by 1 base, and 6 bases separated the two germline ends. The CDR3 is CAISEQMNTGELFF. CDR3 nucleotides: TGTGCCATCAGTGAACAGATGAACACCGGGGAGCTGTTTTTT.

This sequence joins TRBV7-6 and TRBJ2-6; either TRBD1 or TRBD2 may fit D (5 bases each). The CDR3 totals 17 residues. From germline, CDR1 is SGHVS and CDR2 FNYEAQ. Trimming cost V 2 bases and J 10 bases, with 21 bases left between them. The CDR3 region is CASSLIIGQGDPNVLTF. DNA of the CDR3: TGTGCCAGCAGCTTAATTATCGGGCAGGGAGACCCGAACGTCCTGACTTTC.

The chain couples TRBV5-1 to TRBJ2-5; D unclear. The CDR3 has 13 residues. Trimming shortened V by 0 bases and J by 4 bases, and 7 bases separated the two germline ends. The germline V gene encodes CDR1 SGHRS and CDR2 YFSETQ. CDR3 loop: CASSLAGRETQYF. CDR3 in DNA: TGCGCCAGCAGCTTGGCGGGTCGAGAGACCCAGTACTTC. The entire variable domain, with the rest obtained from reference TRBV5-1 and TRBJ2-5, is as follows: KAGVTQTPRYLIKTRGQQVTLSCSPISGHRSVSWYQQTPGQGLQFLFEYFSETQRNKGNFPGRFSGRQFSNSRSEMNVSTLELGDSALYLCASSLAGRETQYFGPGTRLLVL.

The genes are TRBV5-5 and TRBJ2-5; the D gene is possibly TRBD2 (5 bases). With 4 bases removed from V and 5 bases from J, the gap between germline ends came to 18 bases. Germline values: CDR1 SGHKS, CDR2 YYEKEE (reference sequence). The CDR3 runs to 15 residues. The DNA for the CDR3 is TGTGCCAGCAGCCGTTCGGGATTCACGGACGAGACCCAGTACTTC. Its protein is CASSRSGFTDETQYF.

The V gene is TRBV5-4, the J gene TRBJ1-3; possibly TRBD1 for D (5 bases). V lost 4 bases and J 0 bases, leaving 8 bases between the germline ends. Per germline, CDR1 SGHNT and CDR2 YYREEE (reference sequence). This CDR3 is 14 amino acids long. The CDR3 here is CASSQGASGNTIYF. In DNA, the CDR3 is TGTGCCAGCAGCCAAGGGGCCTCTGGAAACACCATATATTTT.

This chain links TRBV7-9 with TRBJ1-1; D is undetermined. Per the germline V gene, CDR1 is SEHNR and CDR2 is FQNEAQ (reference sequence). The CDR3 contains 13 residues. The ends were cut back, 4 bases at V and 7 bases at J, with 13 bases in the middle. CDR3: CASSSLLEFEAFF. CDR3 coding DNA: TGTGCCAGCAGCTCGTTGTTGGAATTTGAAGCTTTCTTT.

This clone was found once. This sequence joins TRBV5-5 and TRBJ2-7; 12 bases align to TRBD2. The CDR3 totals 19 residues. V shed 3 bases, J shed 2 bases, and the junction held 15 bases outside the gene matches. Germline values: CDR1 SGHKS, CDR2 YYEKEE (reference sequence). CDR3 sequence reads: CASSWVTSGGVGSTYEQYF. In DNA, the CDR3 is TGTGCCAGCAGCTGGGTGACTAGCGGGGGAGTAGGCAGCACCTACGAGCAGTACTTC. Drawing the rest from reference TRBV5-5 and TRBJ2-7, the complete variable domain is DAGVTQSPTHLIKTRGQQVTLRCSPISGHKSVSWYQQVLGQGPQFIFQYYEKEERGRGNFPDRFSARQFPNYSSELNVNALLLGDSALYLCASSWVTSGGVGSTYEQYFGPGTRLTVT.

The V call is TRBV19, the J call TRBJ1-1; the D gene is possibly TRBD1 (6 bases). This CDR3 comprises 13 residues. Per the germline V gene, CDR1 is LNHDA and CDR2 is SQIVND (reference sequence). Trimming stripped 9 bases from V and 1 base from J, with 12 bases between. The CDR3 region is CASGTTRNTEAFF. The CDR3 coding sequence is TGTGCCAGCGGGACAACTAGGAACACTGAAGCTTTCTTT.

V and J are TRBV29-1 and TRBJ2-5; TRBD1 agrees at 9 bases. This CDR3 is 15 amino acids long. The V segment lost 8 bases and the J segment 1 base; nucleotides outside the gene matches: 11. CDR1 is SQVTM, CDR2 ANQGSEA, per germline. CDR3 loop: CSTGTGNAPQETQYF. As DNA, the CDR3 is TGCAGCACCGGGACAGGGAATGCCCCCCAAGAGACCCAGTACTTC. Full variable domain (missing parts from reference TRBV29-1 and TRBJ2-5): SAVISQKPSRDICQRGTSLTIQCQVDSQVTMMFWYRQQPGQSLTLIATANQGSEATYESGFVIDKFPISRPNLTFSTLTVSNMSPEDSSIYLCSTGTGNAPQETQYFGPGTRLLVL.

The rearrangement uses TRBV2 and TRBJ1-2, with D possibly matching TRBD1 (5 bases). V was shortened by 2 bases and J by 6 bases, with 13 bases between the two germline ends. Germline V CDR1 and CDR2: SNHLY, FYNNEI. The CDR3 totals 14 residues. For the CDR3, the DNA is TGTGCCAGCAGTGAACGGGCAGGGCGGAATGGCTACACCTTC. This sequence encodes CASSERAGRNGYTF.

The gene calls are TRBV28 and TRBJ2-7; 9 bases match TRBD1. CDR1 MDHEN and CDR2 SYDVKM come from the germline V gene. V was clipped by 4 bases and J by 7 bases; unmatched bases: 5. The CDR3 is 13 residues long. The CDR3 sequence: CASSSGQGREQYF. CDR3 sequence (DNA): TGTGCCAGCAGTTCCGGACAGGGGAGGGAGCAGTACTTC.

The V call is TRBV28, the J call TRBJ2-3; D perhaps matches TRBD1 (7 bases). The length of the CDR3 is 18 residues. Germline-derived CDR1 and CDR2 are MDHEN and SYDVKM. Trimming removed 4 bases at V and 4 bases at J, with 24 bases between. CDR3 nucleotides: TGTGCCAGCAGTTCACCCACAAATGACAGGGAGGAGGCAGATACGCAGTATTTT. This encodes CASSSPTNDREEADTQYF.

The V call is TRBV18, the J call TRBJ1-6; TRBD1 matches 7 bases. The V gene end was trimmed by 6 bases and the J gene end by 4 bases; junction bases not matched to a gene: 6. The germline CDR1 and CDR2 sequences are KGHSH and LQKENI. The CDR3 extends over 15 amino acids. The CDR3 region has the DNA TGTGCCAGCTCCCCGAACAGGGGTTATAATTCACCCCTCCACTTT. Its translation: CASSPNRGYNSPLHF.

The J gene is TRBJ2-7, the V gene TRBV15; TRBD1 might be the D (6 bases). Trimming pared 8 bases from V and 2 bases from J, leaving 16 bases between. The CDR3 contains 14 residues. CDR1 and CDR2 from the germline V gene are LNHNV and YYDKDF (reference sequence). As DNA, the CDR3 is TGTGCCACCGGACAGAGGACGGCCACCTACGAGCAGTACTTC. Translated: CATGQRTATYEQYF.

The CDR3 region is CASTGGRGYTF. In DNA, the CDR3 is TGTGCCAGCACCGGGGGGCGCGGCTACACCTTC. The chain combines TRBV6-5 with TRBJ1-2; the D gene is possibly TRBD1 (6 bases). Germline V gene data show CDR1 as MNHEY and CDR2 as SVGAGI. The CDR3 consists of 11 residues. V shed 7 bases and J shed 8 bases, with 11 bases lying between them.

J is TRBJ1-6 and V is TRBV6-1, with a possible D match to TRBD1 (5 bases). Per germline, CDR1 MNHNS and CDR2 SASEGT. CDR3 size: 14 residues. Trimming left V 0 bases short and J 9 bases short, with 9 bases between. CDR3 residues: CASSEAGRASPLHF. CDR3 nucleotide sequence: TGTGCCAGCAGTGAAGCTGGCAGGGCTTCACCCCTCCACTTT.

V gene TRBV7-2 combines with J gene TRBJ1-2, with a tentative D call TRBD1 (5 bases). Between the trimmed V and J ends, which lost 4 bases and 8 bases, there was a span of 23 bases. The CDR3 sequence is 16 residues long. CDR1 and CDR2 (germline): SGHTA, FQGNSA. CDR3 coding DNA: TGTGCCAGCAGCTCGGATGCTAAGGGGTACTTAGGCGGCTACACCTTC. This codes for CASSSDAKGYLGGYTF.

CDR3 bases: TGTGCCAGCAGTGGGGCAGCTAATGAAAAACTGTTTTTT. This codes for CASSGAANEKLFF. This chain connects TRBV6-1 to TRBJ1-4; D remains ambiguous. V dropped 4 bases and J dropped 3 bases, with 6 bases sitting between them. The CDR3 covers 13 residues. CDR1 and CDR2 from the germline V gene are MNHNS and SASEGT.

V gene TRBV28 combines with J gene TRBJ1-1; D uncertain. Germline V lookup: CDR1 MDHEN, CDR2 SYDVKM. This CDR3 comprises 11 residues. Trimming took 8 bases from V and 10 from J, leaving 14 bases between them. The CDR3 is CASHNPAGAFF. CDR3 bases: TGTGCCAGCCATAACCCGGCCGGAGCTTTCTTT.